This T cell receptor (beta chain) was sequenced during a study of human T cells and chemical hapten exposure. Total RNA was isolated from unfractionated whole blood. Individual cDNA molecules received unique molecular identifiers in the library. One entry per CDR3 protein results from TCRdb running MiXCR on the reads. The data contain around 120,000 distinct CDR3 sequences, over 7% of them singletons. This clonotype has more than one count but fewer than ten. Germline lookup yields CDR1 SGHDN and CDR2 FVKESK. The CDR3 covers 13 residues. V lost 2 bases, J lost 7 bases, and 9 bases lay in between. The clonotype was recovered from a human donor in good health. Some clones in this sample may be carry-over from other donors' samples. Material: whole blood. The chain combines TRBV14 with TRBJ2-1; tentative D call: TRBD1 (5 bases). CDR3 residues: CASSQSGANEQFF. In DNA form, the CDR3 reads TGTGCCAGCAGCCAAAGTGGGGCTAATGAGCAGTTCTTC.